These 23 T cell receptor beta chains share one sample of origin, sequenced in a study of CD8 T cells in Susac syndrome. It was with random hexamers that about 0.45 to 1 ug RNA was reverse transcribed. One entry per CDR3 protein, called by TCRdb with MiXCR from the immunoSEQ multiplex PCR reads. This sample has some 450,000 distinct CDR3 sequences, with around 83% found just once. The sample consisted of CD8+ T cells from PBMCs. These receptors came from a human donor with multiple sclerosis.

CDR3 nucleotide sequence: TGTGCCAGCAGTTTTGGGCGGGAGGGGTACGAGCAGTACTTC. Residues: CASSFGREGYEQYF. The rearrangement joins TRBV12-3 or TRBV12-4 to TRBJ2-7, with 9 bases lining up with TRBD2. Unmatched junction bases numbered 4, after V lost 3 bases and J lost 4 bases. The CDR3 runs to 14 residues.

The rearrangement uses TRBV6-5 and TRBJ1-5; tentative D call: TRBD1 (5 bases). V was pared by 0 bases and J by 7 bases, with 10 bases between. Germline assignment: CDR1 MNHEY and CDR2 SVGAGI. This CDR3 has 14 residues. This CDR3 reads CASSYSSGIQPQHF. The CDR3 DNA reads TGTGCCAGCAGTTACTCCTCAGGGATCCAGCCCCAGCATTTT.

The chain employs TRBV2 and TRBJ2-3; the D call may be TRBD1 or TRBD2 (5 bases each). The germline gives CDR1 SNHLY, CDR2 FYNNEI. Trimming left V 6 bases short and J 2 bases short, with 12 bases between. This CDR3 spans 14 amino acids. CDR3 in DNA: TGTGCCAGCAGCCGACCAGGGACCACAGATACGCAGTATTTT. Encoded protein: CASSRPGTTDTQYF.

The chain is built from TRBV7-9 and TRBJ2-1; D is undetermined. V was trimmed by 6 bases and J by 4 bases, leaving 4 bases between them. The CDR3 covers 11 residues. CDR1 is SEHNR and CDR2 is FQNEAQ in the germline V gene (reference sequence). The CDR3 coding sequence is TGTGCCAGCAGACCATACAATGAGCAGTTCTTC. Protein sequence: CASRPYNEQFF.

This clonotype was counted once. The chain recombines TRBV27 with TRBJ1-1, with TRBD1 as a possible D gene (5 bases). Germline V CDR1 and CDR2: MNHEY, SMNVEV (reference sequence). CDR3 length: 13 amino acids. Trimming cost V 7 bases and J 5 bases, with 14 bases left between them. CDR3 coding DNA: TGTGCCAGCACCTCTGGGGGTTGGACTGAAGCTTTCTTT. Translating it yields CASTSGGWTEAFF.

The chain uses TRBV3-1 and TRBJ1-2; D is unresolved. Trimming took off 0 bases at V and 4 bases at J, with 18 bases between the two ends. Germline V CDR1 and CDR2: LGHDT, YNNKEL (reference sequence). The CDR3 totals 17 residues. CDR3 DNA sequence: TGTGCCAGCAGCCAAGATGTCGGCTTTGGGTATCTCTATGGCTACACCTTC. Translated, it gives CASSQDVGFGYLYGYTF.

V is TRBV3-1 and J is TRBJ1-2, with D hard to call. V dropped 0 bases and J dropped 3 bases, with 11 bases sitting between them. Germline loops: CDR1 LGHDT, CDR2 YNNKEL (reference sequence). CDR3 length equals 15 residues. CDR3 residues: CASSQEYSGYYGYTF. As DNA, the CDR3 is TGTGCCAGCAGCCAAGAGTACAGCGGATACTATGGCTACACCTTC.

The chain links TRBV6-5 to TRBJ2-3, with D possibly TRBD1 on 6 matching bases. Germline V gene sequence: CDR1 MNHEY, CDR2 SVGAGI. V was trimmed by 0 bases and J by 4 bases, leaving 11 bases between them. This CDR3 contains 15 residues. The CDR3 DNA is TGTGCCAGCAGTTACTCTGACAGGCTCCCAGATACGCAGTATTTT. Translated: CASSYSDRLPDTQYF.

The rearrangement joins TRBV20-1 to TRBJ2-7, with 7 bases aligning to TRBD1. This CDR3 region has 14 residues. The V and J ends lost 0 bases and 6 bases, in that order; junction bases with no gene match: 8. Germline CDR1 reads DFQATT; CDR2 reads SNEGSKA (reference sequence). The CDR3 spells CSARDIQGSLEQYF. The DNA of the CDR3 is TGCAGTGCTAGAGATATACAGGGGTCCCTCGAGCAGTACTTC.

This rearrangement joins TRBV9 to TRBJ1-6; 9 bases agree with TRBD1. V shed 4 bases, J shed 4 bases, and the junction held 6 bases outside the gene matches. The CDR3 is made up of 16 amino acids. Germline CDR1 reads SGDLS; CDR2 reads YYNGEE. As DNA, the CDR3 is TGTGCCAGCAGCCCTCTGGACAGGGGATATAATTCACCCCTCCACTTT. Protein: CASSPLDRGYNSPLHF.

The V gene is TRBV6-1, the J gene TRBJ1-6, with D hard to call. The CDR3 totals 16 residues. The germline gives CDR1 MNHNS, CDR2 SASEGT. Trimming took off 7 bases at V and 4 bases at J, with 17 bases between the two ends. The CDR3 is CASKARAVDYNSPLHF. DNA of the CDR3: TGTGCCAGCAAGGCGAGGGCCGTCGATTATAATTCACCCCTCCACTTT.

This chain uses TRBV7-9 with TRBJ2-1; the D is unclear. Germline V CDR1 and CDR2: SEHNR, FQNEAQ (reference sequence). The germline V and J ends were trimmed by 7 bases and 0 bases, with 16 bases remaining between them. This CDR3 is 16 amino acids long. The CDR3 region has the DNA TGTGCCAGCACCTCGCGTATCTCGCGCTCCTACAATGAGCAGTTCTTC. Its protein is CASTSRISRSYNEQFF.

The chain carries TRBV28 and TRBJ1-5, with 10 bases fitting TRBD1. The ends lost 8 bases at V and 0 bases at J; junction bases unmatched: 1. This CDR3 spans 14 amino acids. The germline gives CDR1 MDHEN, CDR2 SYDVKM. The CDR3 spells CASGQGDSNQPQHF. CDR3 bases: TGTGCCAGCGGACAGGGGGATAGCAATCAGCCCCAGCATTTT.

This clonotype was counted a few times. V usage is TRBV30 and J usage is TRBJ1-2; D remains unclear. Germline CDR1 and CDR2: GTSNPN and SVGIG (reference sequence). Trimming removed 5 bases at V and 4 bases at J, with 8 bases between. This CDR3 has 11 amino acids. The CDR3 is CAWLVGYGYTF. The CDR3 region has the DNA TGTGCCTGGTTGGTGGGCTATGGCTACACCTTC.

V gene TRBV10-3 combines with J gene TRBJ2-3; perhaps TRBD1 as D (5 bases). The CDR3 is 14 residues long. Germline CDR1 is ENHRY and CDR2 is SYGVKD. V gave up 6 bases and J gave up 2 bases, with 12 bases separating them. CDR3 residues: CAISQTDSTDTQYF. DNA of the CDR3: TGTGCCATCAGCCAGACAGACTCCACAGATACGCAGTATTTT.

The V gene is TRBV2, the J gene TRBJ2-2; possible D gene TRBD2, 7 bases. Between the trimmed V and J ends, which lost 7 bases and 7 bases, there was a span of 16 bases. Germline V CDR1 and CDR2: SNHLY, FYNNEI. The CDR3 is 14 amino acids. The CDR3, as DNA: TGTGCCAGCAAGGGGGGGCGTTTAGACGGGGAGCTGTTTTTT. Translated, it gives CASKGGRLDGELFF.

The rearrangement joins TRBV27 to TRBJ1-1; possibly TRBD1 for D (5 bases). Germline CDR1 is MNHEY and CDR2 is SMNVEV (reference sequence). Trimming shortened V by 1 base and J by 5 bases, and 14 bases separated the two germline ends. CDR3 length equals 15 residues. The CDR3 spells CASSLFPPGRTEAFF. The DNA for the CDR3 is TGTGCCAGCAGTTTATTTCCGCCAGGGAGGACTGAAGCTTTCTTT.

This clonotype was detected only once. The CDR3 loop reads CASTREYNEQFF. Written as DNA, the CDR3 is TGTGCCAGCACCAGGGAGTACAATGAGCAGTTCTTC. The gene calls are TRBV7-9 and TRBJ2-1, with D possibly called TRBD1 or TRBD2 (5 bases each). Looked up from germline, CDR1 is SEHNR and CDR2 is FQNEAQ (reference sequence). The CDR3 runs to 12 residues. V lost 7 bases and J lost 4, with 8 bases in between.

A remark on this clonotype: One end of the junction does not line up with germline, which may come from a read error. The V call is TRBV6-1, the J call TRBJ1-3; no firm D call. Germline CDR1 and CDR2: MNHNS and SASEGT. The CDR3 covers 15 residues. The CDR3 DNA sequence: TGTGCCAGCAGCGAAGACGGAAACTCTGGAAACACCATATATTTT. Its protein product is CASSEDGNSGNTIYF.

The genes are TRBV27 and TRBJ2-3; a weak D match, TRBD1 (5 bases). Germline V gives CDR1 MNHEY, CDR2 SMNVEV (reference sequence). V was shortened by 1 base and J by 4 bases, with 15 bases between the two germline ends. The CDR3 runs to 16 residues. CDR3 sequence reads: CASSLLGRVWSDTQYF. The CDR3 DNA is TGTGCCAGCAGTTTATTGGGCAGGGTCTGGTCAGATACGCAGTATTTT.

The chain employs TRBV6-5 and TRBJ1-2; a possible D gene is TRBD1 (5 bases). Germline values: CDR1 MNHEY, CDR2 SVGAGI. V was cut by 7 bases and J by 6 bases, with 18 bases left in between. The CDR3 covers 14 residues. The CDR3 nucleotides read TGTGCCAGCACCACGGCAGGGAGCGGACATGGCTACACCTTC. It specifies CASTTAGSGHGYTF.

This chain links TRBV29-1 with TRBJ2-1, with D uncertain. CDR1 is SQVTM and CDR2 is ANQGSEA in the germline V gene. This CDR3 has 15 residues. V lost 1 base and J 6 bases, leaving 16 bases between the germline ends. CDR3 DNA sequence: TGCAGCGTTGAAGTTTCACTCCTGACCCCCAATGAGCAGTTCTTC. Translated: CSVEVSLLTPNEQFF.

The rearrangement links TRBV6-5 to TRBJ2-7, with D unclear. The CDR3 is 13 amino acids. The V gene lost 5 bases and the J gene lost 5 bases, with 13 bases spanning the gap. Germline V CDR1 and CDR2: MNHEY, SVGAGI. The chain's CDR3 is CASSGDNNHEQYF. The CDR3 DNA reads TGTGCCAGCAGTGGAGATAACAACCACGAGCAGTACTTC.